These T cell receptor beta chains were read from a single sample in a study of Ad26.COV2.S vaccination and SARS-CoV-2 variants. Here immunoSEQ multiplex PCR was the method, and the copy in TCRdb shows in-frame clones only, minus some. Seen here are 250,000 or so clones, roughly nine tenths observed once, and the top ten hold just under 3%. This sample comprised peripheral blood, obtained in a trial of Ad26.COV2.S vaccine versus placebo. The receptors were sampled from a person aged 18-65 years who received the Ad26.COV2.S COVID-19 vaccine or a placebo. CDR3s include the opening cysteine and the closing phenylalanine or tryptophan. The D gene is left open where the match is weak. Not every row has a clone size; where given, it reads once, few, many or a size class.

>TRBJ2-2|NA|17|NA|TRBV4-1
CASSHGFLVGGTGELFF
TGCGCCAGCAGCCATGGTTTCCTCGTCGGCGGAACCGGGGAGCTGTTTTTT
>TRBJ1-5|few|13|NA|TRBV7-9
CASSPWGNQPQHF
TGTGCCAGCAGCCCCTGGGGGAATCAGCCCCAGCATTTT
>TRBJ2-1|NA|13|NA|TRBV7-9
CASSTNRANEQFF
TGTGCCAGCAGCACCAACCGCGCTAATGAGCAGTTCTTC
>TRBJ2-1|NA|13|TRBD2|TRBV30
CAWSTSGRREQFF
TGTGCCTGGTCGACTAGCGGGAGGCGGGAGCAGTTCTTC
>TRBJ2-5|NA|17|TRBD2|TRBV15
CATSRDLTSGAQETQYF
TGTGCCACCAGCAGAGACTTGACTAGCGGGGCACAAGAGACCCAGTACTTC
>TRBJ2-3|NA|15|NA|TRBV29-1
CSVERLGGGADTQYF
TGCAGCGTCGAGAGGTTGGGCGGAGGTGCAGATACGCAGTATTTT
>TRBJ2-1|NA|13|NA|TRBV30
CACRLSSYNEQFF
TGTGCCTGTAGACTCAGCTCCTACAATGAGCAGTTCTTC
>TRBJ1-1|few|8|NA|TRBV12-2
CASREAFF
TGTGCAAGTCGCGAAGCTTTCTTT
>TRBJ1-2|NA|13|NA|TRBV9
CASSVQGVYGYTF
TGTGCCAGCAGCGTACAGGGAGTCTATGGCTACACCTTC
>TRBJ2-1|NA|16|NA|TRBV10-1
CASRALRSGLNNEQFF
TGCGCCAGCAGGGCCCTTCGGAGCGGACTTAACAATGAGCAGTTCTTC
>TRBJ2-5|NA|16|TRBD2|TRBV4-1
CASSQDPLAGKETQYF
TGCGCCAGCAGCCAAGATCCCCTAGCGGGAAAGGAGACCCAGTACTTC
>TRBJ2-3|NA|15|TRBD2|TRBV6-5
CASNGLAGNTDTQYF
TGTGCCAGCAATGGACTAGCGGGGAATACAGATACGCAGTATTTT
>TRBJ2-5|NA|16|NA|TRBV4-3
CASSQNGGLYQETQYF
TGCGCCAGCAGCCAAAACGGGGGCCTTTACCAAGAGACCCAGTACTTC
>TRBJ1-4|once|16|TRBD1|TRBV5-5
CASSRDRLATNEKLFF
TGTGCCAGCAGCCGGGACAGGCTTGCAACTAATGAAAAACTGTTTTTT
>TRBJ2-2|NA|16|TRBD2|TRBV19
CASSTLAGGNTGELFF
TGTGCCAGTAGCACACTAGCGGGAGGGAACACCGGGGAGCTGTTTTTT
>TRBJ1-4|once|16|NA|TRBV3-1/TRBV3-2
CASSQRAGIHNEKLFF
TGTGCCAGCAGCCAACGTGCCGGGATACATAATGAAAAACTGTTTTTT
>TRBJ1-2|NA|17|NA|TRBV18
CASSPPFNGKRSYGYTF
TGTGCCAGCTCACCACCGTTTAACGGGAAGAGGAGCTATGGCTACACCTTC
>TRBJ2-1|NA|16|NA|TRBV9
CASSVYWVSSYNEQFF
TGTGCCAGCAGCGTGTACTGGGTCAGCTCCTACAATGAGCAGTTCTTC
>TRBJ2-7|NA|14|NA|TRBV12-5
CASGFGTITGEQYF
TGTGCTAGTGGTTTTGGGACAATTACCGGCGAGCAGTACTTC
>TRBJ2-1|NA|16|TRBD2|TRBV4-1
CASSQDTQRENGEQFF
TGCGCCAGCAGCCAAGATACCCAGCGGGAGAACGGTGAGCAGTTCTTC
>TRBJ2-2|NA|14|NA|TRBV6-5
CASSYSPGTGELFF
TGTGCCAGCAGTTACTCCCCGGGGACCGGGGAGCTGTTTTTT
>TRBJ2-1|NA|12|NA|TRBV4-1
CASSPLGSEQFF
TGCGCCAGCAGCCCACTAGGATCTGAGCAGTTCTTC
>TRBJ2-7|NA|13|NA|TRBV2
CASKYVFSYEQYF
TGTGCCAGCAAATACGTCTTCTCCTACGAGCAGTACTTC
>TRBJ2-3|NA|14|TRBD2|TRBV7-3
CASSPLAGTDTQYF
TGTGCCAGCAGCCCCCTAGCGGGCACAGATACGCAGTATTTT
>TRBJ2-2|NA|17|NA|TRBV24-1
CATSGGIRPAGTGELFF
TGTGCCACCAGTGGGGGGATTCGTCCGGCCGGCACCGGGGAGCTGTTTTTT
>TRBJ1-3|NA|17|NA|TRBV4-3
CASSRDQKGRTGNTIYF
TGCGCCAGCAGCCGAGACCAAAAAGGGAGGACTGGAAACACCATATATTTT
>TRBJ2-5|NA|15|TRBD1|TRBV7-2
CASSPDRVGGETQYF
TGTGCCAGCAGCCCAGACAGGGTAGGAGGAGAGACCCAGTACTTC
>TRBJ1-4|NA|18|NA|TRBV11-2
CASSLDFFQHRAPEKLFF
TGTGCCAGCAGCTTAGATTTTTTTCAGCACAGGGCCCCTGAAAAACTGTTTTTT
>TRBJ1-3|few|15|NA|TRBV4-2
CASSLRTGSGNTIYF
TGTGCCAGCAGCCTGCGGACGGGCTCTGGAAACACCATATATTTT
>TRBJ1-2|NA|14|NA|TRBV5-8
CASSFGGAGYGYTF
TGTGCCAGCAGCTTTGGCGGGGCGGGCTATGGCTACACCTTC
>TRBJ2-1|NA|13|NA|TRBV19
CASSYRALNEQFF
TGTGCCAGTTCCTACCGCGCTTTGAATGAGCAGTTCTTC
>TRBJ2-5|NA|13|NA|TRBV21-1
CASSKGGLETQYF
TGTGCTAGCAGCAAAGGGGGGCTGGAGACCCAGTACTTC
>TRBJ2-1|NA|12|TRBD1|TRBV7-2
CASSLTGGEQFF
TGTGCCAGCAGCCTCACAGGGGGAGAGCAGTTCTTC
>TRBJ2-3|NA|16|TRBD1|TRBV4-2
CASSQAGQGGTDTQYF
TGTGCCAGCAGCCAAGCAGGACAGGGTGGCACAGATACGCAGTATTTT
>TRBJ2-2|NA|18|TRBD2|TRBV6-2/TRBV6-3
CASSSGRLAGVVPGELFF
TGTGCCAGCAGCTCCGGGCGGCTAGCGGGAGTTGTGCCCGGGGAGCTGTTTTTT
>TRBJ2-1|NA|13|NA|TRBV5-4
CASSFGSSNEQFF
TGTGCCAGCAGCTTCGGTAGCAGCAATGAGCAGTTCTTC
>TRBJ2-5|NA|17|NA|TRBV7-2
CASRHSLGTATQETQYF
TGTGCCAGCAGACATTCCTTGGGGACGGCGACCCAAGAGACCCAGTACTTC
>TRBJ1-1|NA|14|TRBD1|TRBV5-5
CASSPGQRNTEAFF
TGTGCCAGCAGCCCGGGACAGAGGAACACTGAAGCTTTCTTT
>TRBJ2-3|once|16|NA|TRBV4-3
CASSRGRGLEGDTQYF
TGCGCCAGCAGCCGGGGAAGAGGACTCGAGGGGGATACGCAGTATTTT
>TRBJ1-2|NA|14|NA|TRBV5-4
CASKPQGSQAGYTF
TGTGCCAGCAAACCCCAGGGATCACAGGCCGGCTACACCTTC
>TRBJ1-3|NA|16|NA|TRBV4-3
CASSQDTRQSGNTIYF
TGCGCCAGCAGCCAAGATACCCGACAGTCTGGAAACACCATATATTTT
>TRBJ1-6|NA|12|NA|TRBV7-2
CATGQYNSPLHF
TGTGCCACTGGACAGTATAATTCACCCCTCCACTTT
>TRBJ1-5|NA|16|NA|TRBV10-3
CAISGGGGRGNQPQHF
TGTGCCATCAGTGGCGGGGGGGGCCGTGGCAATCAGCCCCAGCATTTT
>TRBJ2-5|NA|17|NA|TRBV6-4
CASRDSDIGWVRETQYF
TGTGCCAGCAGGGACTCGGACATAGGGTGGGTTAGGGAGACCCAGTACTTC
>TRBJ1-1|few|14|NA|TRBV9
CASSVGAMNTEAFF
TGTGCCAGCAGCGTAGGGGCGATGAACACTGAAGCTTTCTTT
>TRBJ2-1|NA|16|TRBD2|TRBV30
CAWSVLKAGAYNEQFF
TGTGCCTGGAGTGTATTAAAGGCGGGAGCCTACAATGAGCAGTTCTTC
>TRBJ2-1|NA|14|NA|TRBV29-1
CSVVAEHSYNEQFF
TGCAGCGTTGTTGCGGAACACTCCTACAATGAGCAGTTCTTC
>TRBJ1-2|NA|14|NA|TRBV7-6
CASSSAGGGSGYTF
TGTGCCAGCAGCTCGGCCGGCGGGGGGAGTGGCTACACCTTC
>TRBJ2-2|few|14|NA|TRBV30
CAWSVLAGTGELFF
TGTGCCTGGAGTGTACTGGCAGGGACCGGGGAGCTGTTTTTT
>TRBJ2-1|NA|12|NA|TRBV12-5
CASGLPRGEQFF
TGTGCTAGTGGTTTGCCCAGGGGTGAGCAGTTCTTC
>TRBJ1-6|once|15|NA|TRBV5-1
CASSLSRSSDSPLHF
TGCGCCAGCAGCTTGAGCAGGAGTTCCGATTCACCCCTCCACTTT
>TRBJ1-2|NA|16|NA|TRBV4-1
CASRNWRGQGAYGYTF
TGCGCCAGCAGGAACTGGCGAGGACAAGGTGCCTATGGCTACACCTTC
>TRBJ1-1|NA|15|TRBD1|TRBV5-6
CASSFGGTGHKGSFF
TGTGCCAGCAGCTTTGGTGGGACAGGGCATAAAGGTTCTTTCTTT
>TRBJ2-5|NA|15|NA|TRBV7-2
CASSLAGLQEETQYF
TGTGCCAGCAGCTTAGCGGGGCTGCAAGAAGAGACCCAGTACTTC
>TRBJ2-4|NA|12|NA|TRBV30
CAWSANPPLQYF
TGTGCCTGGAGTGCGAACCCACCTCTTCAGTACTTC
>TRBJ1-2|NA|14|TRBD1|TRBV27
CASSAQGARYGYTF
TGTGCCAGCAGTGCCCAGGGGGCGAGGTATGGCTACACCTTC
>TRBJ1-5|NA|15|NA|TRBV20-1
CSASSTLGENQPQHF
TGCAGTGCTAGTTCTACTTTGGGGGAAAATCAGCCCCAGCATTTT
>TRBJ1-4|NA|17|TRBD1|TRBV7-2
CASSLLRGRGTNEKLFF
TGTGCCAGCAGCTTACTCAGGGGGCGTGGGACTAATGAAAAACTGTTTTTT